This passage covers 20 T cell receptor beta chains from one sample sequenced in a study of blood T cell repertoires in COVID-19. TCRdb keeps only in-frame clones here, not all; method: immunoSEQ multiplex PCR. The table lists under 95,000 clones, roughly 90% of them singletons. Sample: peripheral blood. These receptors were obtained from a man aged 50 to 59 with COVID-19, enrolled during active disease.

The chain links TRBV5-4 to TRBJ2-2, with 7 bases that match TRBD2. In germline, CDR1 is SGHNT, CDR2 YYREEE (reference sequence). V was pared by 4 bases and J by 5 bases, with 5 bases of the junction left unmatched. The CDR3 sequence is 14 residues long. The CDR3 DNA sequence: TGTGCCAGCAGCCGGACTAGTTATACCGGGGAGCTGTTTTTT. Its translation: CASSRTSYTGELFF. The whole variable domain, filled in from reference TRBV5-4 and TRBJ2-2, reads ETGVTQSPTHLIKTRGQQVTLRCSSQSGHNTVSWYQQALGQGPQFIFQYYREEENGRGNFPPRFSGLQFPNYSSELNVNALELDDSALYLCASSRTSYTGELFFGEGSRLTVL.

V gene TRBV10-3 combines with J gene TRBJ2-7; 9 nucleotides line up with TRBD1. The germline gives CDR1 ENHRY, CDR2 SYGVKD. The CDR3 contains 13 residues. Losses at the gene ends were 5 bases for V and 3 bases for J; bases not matched to a gene: 2. The CDR3 sequence is CAISTGGDYEQYF. The CDR3 bases are TGTGCCATCAGTACAGGGGGCGACTACGAGCAGTACTTC.

V gene TRBV6-1 combines with J gene TRBJ1-1; D uncertain. V was pared by 3 bases and J by 5 bases, with 7 bases between. This CDR3 is 12 amino acids long. Germline values: CDR1 MNHNS, CDR2 SASEGT. The CDR3 DNA follows: TGTGCCAGCAGTGAGGGAGAGACTGAAGCTTTCTTT. Translation: CASSEGETEAFF.

V usage is TRBV5-1 and J usage is TRBJ2-5; 12 bases are a match to TRBD2. J gave up 4 bases and V 4 bases, and 11 bases lay outside the gene matches. The CDR3 totals 17 residues. Germline V gives CDR1 SGHRS, CDR2 YFSETQ. DNA for the CDR3: TGCGCCAGCAGCAAACGGACTAGCGGGATCGTTTTAGAGACCCAGTACTTC. This translates into CASSKRTSGIVLETQYF.

The rearrangement links TRBV6-5 to TRBJ2-1; D call uncertain. There are 14 residues in the CDR3. The germline CDR1 and CDR2 sequences are MNHEY and SVGAGI. Deletions cut 7 bases from V and 0 bases from J, with 10 bases between. Written as DNA, the CDR3 is TGTGCCAGCAATACGCGCAACTCCTACAATGAGCAGTTCTTC. Translating gives CASNTRNSYNEQFF.

The sample holds one count of this clone. The gene calls are TRBV7-9 and TRBJ2-7; D gene uncertain. This CDR3 comprises 11 residues. Trimming left V 3 bases short and J 6 bases short, with 6 bases between. Looked up from germline, CDR1 is SEHNR and CDR2 is FQNEAQ (reference sequence). The CDR3 region has the DNA TGTGCCAGCAGCTTGGGCCCCGAGCAGTACTTC. Amino acid sequence: CASSLGPEQYF.

This sequence joins TRBV6-2 or TRBV6-3 and TRBJ2-1; 7 bases are a match to TRBD2. Germline V CDR1 and CDR2: MNHEY, SVGEGT. The CDR3 extends over 16 amino acids. J lost 6 bases, V lost 2 bases, and 10 bases had no gene match. In DNA form, the CDR3 reads TGTGCCAGCAGTTACAATAAGTATGGGGGGGGCAATGAGCAGTTCTTC. It codes for CASSYNKYGGGNEQFF.

In regard to this clone: The sample contains more than one DNA sequence encoding this CDR3. The chain carries TRBV9 and TRBJ1-1; no clear D gene. Germline assignment: CDR1 SGDLS and CDR2 YYNGEE. V was pared by 0 bases and J by 5 bases, with 8 bases between. The CDR3 runs 13 residues. The CDR3 reads CASSVGGETEAFF. The CDR3 nucleotides read TGTGCCAGCAGCGTAGGGGGAGAGACTGAAGCTTTCTTT. The complete variable domain, with remaining parts taken from reference TRBV9 and TRBJ1-1, reads DSGVTQTPKHLITATGQRVTLRCSPRSGDLSVYWYQQSLDQGLQFLIQYYNGEERAKGNILERFSAQQFPDLHSELNLSSLELGDSALYFCASSVGGETEAFFGQGTRLTVV.

The CDR3, as DNA: TGTGCCAGCAGCCCAAACCTCGGAGGGAATACGCAGTATTTT. This gives the protein CASSPNLGGNTQYF. This chain links TRBV7-3 with TRBJ2-3; a weak D match, TRBD2 (6 bases). In germline, CDR1 is SGHTA, CDR2 FQGTGA. The CDR3 contains 14 residues. V was clipped by 5 bases and J by 7 bases, with 16 bases between them.

The V gene is TRBV7-2, the J gene TRBJ2-7, with D tentatively TRBD1 (5 bases). The CDR3 totals 14 residues. V was clipped by 2 bases and J by 5 bases, with 13 bases between them. The germline CDR1 and CDR2 sequences are SGHTA and FQGNSA. The CDR3 coding sequence is TGTGCCAGCAGCTTATTAGGGCAGGGCCACGAGCAGTACTTC. Protein sequence: CASSLLGQGHEQYF. Variable domain in full (rest from reference TRBV7-2 and TRBJ2-7): GAGVSQSPSNKVTEKGKDVELRCDPISGHTALYWYRQSLGQGLEFLIYFQGNSAPDKSGLPSDRFSAERTGGSVSTLTIQRTQQEDSAVYLCASSLLGQGHEQYFGPGTRLTVT.

The chain joins TRBV19 to TRBJ2-6; D gene unclear. CDR1 and CDR2 from the germline V gene are LNHDA and SQIVND (reference sequence). Between the trimmed V and J ends, which lost 3 bases and 0 bases, there was a span of 6 bases. The CDR3 totals 15 residues. Here the CDR3 DNA reads TGTGCCAGTAGTATGCAGGTCTCTGGGGCCAACGTCCTGACTTTC. It encodes CASSMQVSGANVLTF.

This clone was seen a single time. The genes are TRBV4-1 and TRBJ2-1; TRBD2 aligns across 9 bases. CDR3 length equals 16 residues. V was clipped by 1 base and J by 7 bases; unmatched bases: 8. Germline assignment: CDR1 MGHRA and CDR2 YSYEKL. CDR3 region: CASSQVTREGSNEQFF. DNA of the CDR3: TGCGCCAGCAGCCAAGTGACGCGGGAGGGCTCTAATGAGCAGTTCTTC.

The genes are TRBV25-1 and TRBJ2-3; 9 bases match TRBD1. From germline, CDR1 is MGHDK and CDR2 SYGVNS. The V segment lost 5 bases and the J segment 5 bases; nucleotides outside the gene matches: 14. The CDR3 is made up of 17 amino acids. The CDR3 loop is CASSPTGTGLAQDTQYF. The DNA for the CDR3 is TGTGCCAGCAGTCCCACCGGGACAGGGTTAGCCCAAGATACGCAGTATTTT.

The gene calls are TRBV7-9 and TRBJ2-1; 7 bases are shared with TRBD2. The CDR3 has 16 amino acids. The germline V gene encodes CDR1 SEHNR and CDR2 FQNEAQ (reference sequence). V shed 3 bases, J shed 6 bases, and the junction held 11 bases outside the gene matches. The chain's CDR3 is CASSFPGLRGVNEQFF. CDR3 bases: TGTGCCAGCAGCTTTCCCGGGTTACGGGGGGTCAATGAGCAGTTCTTC.

The V gene is TRBV7-9, the J gene TRBJ1-1; possible D gene TRBD1, 6 bases. This CDR3 contains 14 residues. V lost 5 bases and J lost 4, with 14 bases in between. The germline V gene encodes CDR1 SEHNR and CDR2 FQNEAQ (reference sequence). In nucleotides, the CDR3 is TGTGCCAGCAGCGTGTCACAGGGTCCCACTGAAGCTTTCTTT. It specifies CASSVSQGPTEAFF.

CDR3 region: CASSRSGRAYNEQFF. The CDR3, as DNA: TGTGCCAGCAGTAGAAGCGGGAGGGCCTACAATGAGCAGTTCTTC. The chain is built from TRBV9 and TRBJ2-1, with 10 positions matching TRBD2. Trimming removed 5 bases from V and 2 bases from J; junction bases left unmatched: 4. The length of the CDR3 is 15 residues. Germline assignment: CDR1 SGDLS and CDR2 YYNGEE.

The chain couples TRBV11-2 to TRBJ2-1; D unresolved. CDR1 SGHAT and CDR2 FQNNGV come from the germline V gene. The CDR3 is made up of 12 amino acids. Trimming shortened V by 2 bases and J by 10 bases, and 9 bases separated the two germline ends. The DNA for the CDR3 is TGTGCCAGCAGCTTATTGGCGGAGGAGCAGTTCTTC. Amino acids: CASSLLAEEQFF.

This chain joins TRBV3-1 (or the pseudogene TRBV3-2) and TRBJ2-5, with unresolved D. V was pared by 3 bases and J by 2 bases, with 7 bases between. CDR3 length: 13 residues. Germline assignment: CDR1 LGHDT and CDR2 YNNKEL (reference sequence). The CDR3 DNA reads TGTGCCAGCAGCCAGACTTCTCAAGAGACCCAGTACTTC. Amino acids: CASSQTSQETQYF.

This clone was seen a handful of times. The chain carries TRBV9 and TRBJ1-5; D gene uncertain. Germline CDR1 is SGDLS and CDR2 is YYNGEE. The CDR3 spans 13 residues. The germline V and J ends were trimmed by 0 bases and 11 bases, with 12 bases remaining between them. The CDR3 loop is CASSVEPGRAQHF. The CDR3 DNA is TGTGCCAGCAGCGTAGAGCCTGGGAGGGCCCAGCATTTT.

The chain uses TRBV7-4 and TRBJ2-1, with TRBD2 matching 14 bases. The V segment lost 5 bases and the J segment 1 base; nucleotides outside the gene matches: 16. This CDR3 has 21 amino acids. The germline V gene has CDR1 SGHVT and CDR2 SQSDAQ. The chain's CDR3 is CASSPWTESGTSGSSYNEQFF. The CDR3 nucleotides read TGTGCCAGCAGCCCCTGGACGGAGTCCGGGACTAGCGGGAGTTCCTACAATGAGCAGTTCTTC.